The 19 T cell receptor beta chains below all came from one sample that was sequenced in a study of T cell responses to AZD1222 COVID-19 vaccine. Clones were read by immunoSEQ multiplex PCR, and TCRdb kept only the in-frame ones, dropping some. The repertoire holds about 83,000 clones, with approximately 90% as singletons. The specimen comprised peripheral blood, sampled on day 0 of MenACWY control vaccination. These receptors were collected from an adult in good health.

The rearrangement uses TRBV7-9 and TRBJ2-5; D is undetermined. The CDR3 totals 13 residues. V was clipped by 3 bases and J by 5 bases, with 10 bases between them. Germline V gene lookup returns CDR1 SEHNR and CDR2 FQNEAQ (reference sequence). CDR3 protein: CASSLGSAETQYF. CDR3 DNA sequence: TGTGCCAGCAGCTTGGGGTCTGCTGAGACCCAGTACTTC.

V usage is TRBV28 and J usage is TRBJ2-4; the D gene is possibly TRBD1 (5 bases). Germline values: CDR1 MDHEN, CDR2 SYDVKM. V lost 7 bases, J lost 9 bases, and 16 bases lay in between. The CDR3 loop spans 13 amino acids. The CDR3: CASTTQGLVIQYF. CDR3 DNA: TGTGCCAGCACTACGCAGGGTTTAGTCATTCAGTACTTC.

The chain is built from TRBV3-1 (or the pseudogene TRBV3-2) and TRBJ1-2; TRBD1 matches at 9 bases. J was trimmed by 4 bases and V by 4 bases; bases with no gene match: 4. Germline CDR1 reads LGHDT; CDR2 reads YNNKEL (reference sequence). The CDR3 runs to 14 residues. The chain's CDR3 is CASSPGQGFYGYTF. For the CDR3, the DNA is TGTGCCAGCAGCCCGGGACAGGGATTCTATGGCTACACCTTC.

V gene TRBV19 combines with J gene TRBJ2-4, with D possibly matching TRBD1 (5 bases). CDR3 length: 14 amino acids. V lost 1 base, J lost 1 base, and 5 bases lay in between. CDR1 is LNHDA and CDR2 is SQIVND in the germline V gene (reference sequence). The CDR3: CASSIAGAKNIQYF. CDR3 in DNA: TGTGCCAGTAGTATAGCAGGGGCCAAAAACATTCAGTACTTC. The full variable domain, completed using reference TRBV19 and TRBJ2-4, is DGGITQSPKYLFRKEGQNVTLSCEQNLNHDAMYWYRQDPGQGLRLIYYSQIVNDFQKGDIAEGYSVSREKKESFPLTVTSAQKNPTAFYLCASSIAGAKNIQYFGAGTRLSVL.

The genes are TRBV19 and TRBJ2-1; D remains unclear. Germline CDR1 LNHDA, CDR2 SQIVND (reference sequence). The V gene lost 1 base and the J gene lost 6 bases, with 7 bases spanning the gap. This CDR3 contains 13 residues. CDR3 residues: CASSIGGLNEQFF. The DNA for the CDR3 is TGTGCCAGTAGTATAGGTGGTCTCAATGAGCAGTTCTTC.

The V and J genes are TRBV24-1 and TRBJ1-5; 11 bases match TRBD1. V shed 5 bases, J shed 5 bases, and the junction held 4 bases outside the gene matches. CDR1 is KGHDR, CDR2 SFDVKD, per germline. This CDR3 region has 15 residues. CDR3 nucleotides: TGTGCCACCAGTGGGGACAGGGGGGGAGATCAGCCCCAGCATTTT. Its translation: CATSGDRGGDQPQHF.

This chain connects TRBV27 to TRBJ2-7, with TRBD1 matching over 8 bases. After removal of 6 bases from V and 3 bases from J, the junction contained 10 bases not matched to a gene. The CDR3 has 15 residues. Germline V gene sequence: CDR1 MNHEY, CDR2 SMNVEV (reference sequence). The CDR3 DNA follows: TGTGCCAGCAGCCCGGTTCAGGGGGCGGGCTACGAGCAGTACTTC. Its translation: CASSPVQGAGYEQYF.

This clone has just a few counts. The CDR3 nucleotides are TGCGCCAGCAGCCAAGCTCCGGACAGGTGTAATCAGCCCCAGCATTTT. Protein sequence: CASSQAPDRCNQPQHF. The rearrangement uses TRBV4-3 and TRBJ1-5; TRBD1 agrees at 7 bases. Losses at the gene ends were 1 base for V and 4 bases for J; bases not matched to a gene: 7. Germline lookup yields CDR1 LGHNA and CDR2 YSLEER. The CDR3 covers 16 residues.

The CDR3 is CASSHGLAGDETQYF. The CDR3 DNA sequence: TGTGCCAGCAGCCACGGGCTAGCGGGAGACGAGACCCAGTACTTC. The chain links TRBV5-4 to TRBJ2-5; TRBD2 agrees at 10 bases. Germline V gene sequence: CDR1 SGHNT, CDR2 YYREEE (reference sequence). The CDR3 has 15 residues. V lost 4 bases to trimming and J lost 5 bases; unmatched junction nucleotides: 8.

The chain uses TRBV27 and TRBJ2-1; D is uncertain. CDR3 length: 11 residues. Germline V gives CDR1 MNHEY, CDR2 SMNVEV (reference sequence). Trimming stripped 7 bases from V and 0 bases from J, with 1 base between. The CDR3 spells CASTSYNEQFF. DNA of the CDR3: TGTGCCAGCACCTCCTACAATGAGCAGTTCTTC.

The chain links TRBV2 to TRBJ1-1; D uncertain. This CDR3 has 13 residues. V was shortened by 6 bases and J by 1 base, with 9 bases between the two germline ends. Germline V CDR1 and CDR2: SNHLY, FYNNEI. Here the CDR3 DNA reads TGTGCCAGCAGCCCTGAATCGAACACTGAAGCTTTCTTT. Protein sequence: CASSPESNTEAFF.

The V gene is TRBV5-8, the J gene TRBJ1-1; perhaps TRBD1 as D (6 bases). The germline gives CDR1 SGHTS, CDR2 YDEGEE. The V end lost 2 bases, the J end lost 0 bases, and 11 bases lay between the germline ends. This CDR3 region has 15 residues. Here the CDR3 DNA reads TGTGCCAGCAGCTTTACAGGGCCTCTGAACACTGAAGCTTTCTTT. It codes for CASSFTGPLNTEAFF.

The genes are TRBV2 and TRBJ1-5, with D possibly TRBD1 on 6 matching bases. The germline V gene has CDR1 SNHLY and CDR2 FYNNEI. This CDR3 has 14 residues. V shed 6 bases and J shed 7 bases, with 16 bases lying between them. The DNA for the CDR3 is TGTGCCAGCAGATTCGACAGGCTGCAACAGCCCCAGCATTTT. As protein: CASRFDRLQQPQHF.

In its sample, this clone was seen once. The CDR3 spells CASSITLAGGRENIQYF. The CDR3 nucleotides read TGTGCCAGTAGTATAACCCTAGCGGGAGGGAGAGAAAACATTCAGTACTTC. The chain carries TRBV19 and TRBJ2-4, with 12 positions matching TRBD2. With V trimmed by 2 bases and J by 5 bases, 7 bases remained unmatched. This CDR3 has 17 residues. Germline V gene lookup returns CDR1 LNHDA and CDR2 SQIVND (reference sequence).

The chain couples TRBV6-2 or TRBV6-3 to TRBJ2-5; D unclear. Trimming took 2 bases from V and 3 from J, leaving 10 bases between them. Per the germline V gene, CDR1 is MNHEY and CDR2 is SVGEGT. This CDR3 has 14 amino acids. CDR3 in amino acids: CASSYVQREETQYF. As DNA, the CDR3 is TGTGCCAGCAGTTACGTGCAGCGAGAAGAGACCCAGTACTTC.

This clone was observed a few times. As DNA, the CDR3 is TGTGCCAGTTCAGGGGTCCCCTACGAGCAGTACTTC. Its protein is CASSGVPYEQYF. The chain recombines TRBV28 with TRBJ2-7; a weak D match, TRBD1 (6 bases). Trimming took off 9 bases at V and 2 bases at J, with 11 bases between the two ends. CDR1 is MDHEN, CDR2 SYDVKM, per germline. The CDR3 length is 12 residues.

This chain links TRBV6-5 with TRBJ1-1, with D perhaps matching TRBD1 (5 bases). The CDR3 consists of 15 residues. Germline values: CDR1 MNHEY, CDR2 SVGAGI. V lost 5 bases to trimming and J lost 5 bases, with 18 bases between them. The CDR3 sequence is CASSLDATGRTEAFF. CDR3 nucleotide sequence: TGTGCCAGCAGTCTTGACGCAACGGGGCGGACTGAAGCTTTCTTT.

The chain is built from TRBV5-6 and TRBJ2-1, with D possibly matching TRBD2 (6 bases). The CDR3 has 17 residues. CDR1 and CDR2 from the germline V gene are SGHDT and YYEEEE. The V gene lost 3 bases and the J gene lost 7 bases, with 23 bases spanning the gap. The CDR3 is CASSYRPGREVRNEQFF. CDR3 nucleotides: TGTGCCAGCAGCTACCGGCCCGGCAGGGAGGTTAGGAATGAGCAGTTCTTC.

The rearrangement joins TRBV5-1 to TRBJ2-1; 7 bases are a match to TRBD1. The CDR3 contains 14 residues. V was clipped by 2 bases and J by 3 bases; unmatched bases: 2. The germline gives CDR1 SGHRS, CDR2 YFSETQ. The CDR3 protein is CASSLQGYYNEQFF. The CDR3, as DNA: TGCGCCAGCAGCTTACAGGGGTACTACAATGAGCAGTTCTTC.